The present entry profiles one T cell receptor (beta chain) with its context. Its target is not known. This entry belongs to a study of T cells in Graves' hyperthyroidism and ophthalmopathy. Study summary: Any treatment followed the collection of peripheral blood at initial diagnosis.

Looked up from germline, CDR1 is KGHSH and CDR2 is LQKENI. The V and J ends lost 2 bases and 0 bases respectively, with 11 bases between them. The CDR3 runs 15 residues. The CDR3 regions of TCR beta were amplified from RNA transcripts. Carried out on the TCR CDR3, a first-round RT-PCR used the HTBI primer set. TCRdb reprocessed the multiplex PCR reads via MiXCR and lists one record per CDR3 protein. The repertoire holds 660,000 or so distinct CDR3 sequences, 20% to 25% seen once, with under 35% in the top ten. Study-wide findings and caveats: Clonotypes that were expanded in thyroid above 0.001 mostly appeared in blood too.

The study left out patients who had uncontrolled infection, other autoimmune disease, pregnancy or lactation. Every diagnosis used clinical symptoms, serum thyroxine and TRAb, thyroid ultrasound and orbital computed tomography. The sample comprised blood. The receptor was isolated from a man aged 30 to 45 with Graves' ophthalmopathy. The rearrangement uses TRBV18 and TRBJ2-7; TRBD2 might be the D (5 bases). The CDR3 DNA follows: TGTGCCAGCTCACCAGGAGGACTGACCTCCTACGAGCAGTACTTC. The encoded protein is CASSPGGLTSYEQYF.